These 21 T cell receptor beta chains originate from one sample sequenced in a study of blood T cells in healthy people across ages. Next came a second PCR, run for about 7 to 12 cycles, which used a sample-barcoded 5' primer along with a J-beta primer mix. TCRdb reprocessed the 5' RACE reads with MiXCR, giving one entry per CDR3 protein. Counted here are fewer than 900,000 distinct CDR3 sequences, 35% to 40% occurring once; the ten biggest clones make up 10% to 15%. The specimen was blood. These receptors all come from a young man in good health.

Regarding this clonotype: The CDR3 end shows no conserved phenylalanine or tryptophan, and so a read error is likely. The rearrangement joins TRBV7-2 to TRBJ2-1; TRBD1 is a possible D gene (6 bases). V lost 5 bases and J 5 bases, leaving 16 bases between the germline ends. The germline gives CDR1 SGHTA, CDR2 FQGNSA. This CDR3 has 15 amino acids. The CDR3 loop reads CASSPRQAWDNEQFV. The CDR3 DNA reads as TGTGCCAGCAGCCCTCGACAGGCGTGGGACAATGAGCAGTTCGTC.

The chain is built from TRBV24-1 and TRBJ2-7, with D maybe TRBD2 (6 bases). The CDR3 runs 15 residues. With 10 bases removed from V and 2 bases from J, the gap between germline ends came to 20 bases. CDR1 and CDR2 from the germline V gene are KGHDR and SFDVKD. CDR3 DNA: TGTGCCACTGGGTCGGGGGAGTTTACCCCCTACGAGCAGTACTTC. It is translated as CATGSGEFTPYEQYF.

Concerning this clonotype: This could be a read error, since a much larger clone is one nucleotide away. This chain links TRBV15 with TRBJ1-2; the D gene is possibly TRBD1 (5 bases). Germline V gives CDR1 LNHNV, CDR2 YYDKDF (reference sequence). The V and J ends lost 0 bases and 0 bases respectively, with 11 bases between them. The CDR3 runs 16 residues. In nucleotides, the CDR3 is TGTGCCACCAGCAGAGATAGTGAGGGGACTAACTATGGCTACACCTTC. As protein: CATSRDSEGTNYGYTF.

V and J are TRBV6-2 or TRBV6-3 and TRBJ2-5; 9 bases fit TRBD2. The J call may be wrong; the DNA end is better matched by TRBJ2-7. The CDR3 covers 14 residues. CDR1 is MNHEY, CDR2 SVGEGT, per germline. CDR3 in amino acids: CASSTTSGFHEQYF. The CDR3 DNA reads as TGTGCCAGCAGTACTACTAGCGGGTTCCACGAGCAGTACTTC.

This clonotype was counted only a few times. The rearrangement links TRBV6-2 or TRBV6-3 to TRBJ1-1; D uncertain. CDR1 MNHEY and CDR2 SVGEGT come from the germline V gene. V dropped 0 bases and J dropped 3 bases, with 8 bases sitting between them. The CDR3 is 14 amino acids. CDR3: CASSYSQDDTEAFF. The CDR3 DNA sequence: TGTGCCAGCAGTTACTCTCAGGATGACACTGAAGCTTTCTTT.

This clonotype was detected ten times or more. V is TRBV12-3 or TRBV12-4 and J is TRBJ2-4; 11 bases line up with TRBD1. Trimming removed 5 bases from V and 3 bases from J; junction bases left unmatched: 3. CDR3 length: 15 amino acids. CDR3 region: CASSRDRGSKNIQYF. CDR3 sequence (DNA): TGTGCCAGCAGTCGGGACAGGGGGAGCAAAAACATTCAGTACTTC.

The V call is TRBV9, the J call TRBJ2-1; D possibly matches TRBD1 or TRBD2 (5 bases each). The CDR3 contains 13 residues. The germline V gene encodes CDR1 SGDLS and CDR2 YYNGEE. V was shortened by 4 bases and J by 12 bases, with 17 bases between the two germline ends. The CDR3 loop reads CASSPGRSDWQFF. In DNA form, the CDR3 reads TGTGCCAGCAGCCCGGGGCGTTCCGACTGGCAGTTCTTC.

This clonotype was recorded a few times. The rearrangement joins TRBV4-1 to TRBJ1-2; D not certain. This CDR3 has 14 amino acids. V lost 0 bases, J lost 5 bases, and 10 bases lay in between. CDR1 and CDR2 from the germline V gene are MGHRA and YSYEKL. This CDR3 reads CASSQEFGDYGYTF. In DNA, the CDR3 is TGCGCCAGCAGCCAAGAATTTGGGGATTATGGCTACACCTTC.

V and J are TRBV11-2 and TRBJ2-3, with a tentative D call TRBD1 (7 bases). This CDR3 has 14 residues. Germline V gene lookup returns CDR1 SGHAT and CDR2 FQNNGV. The V gene lost 2 bases and the J gene lost 7 bases, with 13 bases spanning the gap. In DNA form, the CDR3 reads TGTGCCAGCAGCTTATCCAGGGGGGCGTATACGCAGTATTTT. Its translation is CASSLSRGAYTQYF.

This clonotype was picked up one time. The rearrangement joins TRBV7-9 to TRBJ2-1; 7 bases are a match to TRBD1. The CDR3 has 16 residues. Per germline, CDR1 SEHNR and CDR2 FQNEAQ (reference sequence). V gave up 2 bases and J gave up 10 bases; unmatched junction bases: 14. The CDR3 DNA reads TGTGCCAGCAGCTTAAACGCCAACAGGGGCCTTTACGAGCAGTTCTTC. Its protein is CASSLNANRGLYEQFF.

This clonotype was detected once. The J gene is TRBJ1-2, the V gene TRBV6-2 or TRBV6-3, with 9 bases fitting TRBD1. The CDR3 contains 15 residues. Trimming cost V 6 bases and J 4 bases; bases outside gene matches: 9. CDR1 is MNHEY, CDR2 SVGEGT, per germline. This CDR3 is CASSSGTGRIYGYTF. CDR3 sequence (DNA): TGTGCCAGCAGCTCCGGGACAGGGAGGATCTATGGCTACACCTTC.

This chain links TRBV10-3 with TRBJ1-2; no definite D call. Trimming took off 0 bases at V and 8 bases at J, with 13 bases between the two ends. The CDR3 runs to 14 residues. Germline CDR1 reads ENHRY; CDR2 reads SYGVKD. The CDR3 coding sequence is TGTGCCATCAGTGAGTCAGCGAGGGTTGAGGGCTACACCTTC. As protein: CAISESARVEGYTF.

This clonotype was seen ten or more times. The rearrangement links TRBV7-2 to TRBJ1-2; a possible D gene is TRBD1 (5 bases). Between the trimmed V and J ends, which lost 6 bases and 5 bases, there was a span of 13 bases. Germline V gene data show CDR1 as SGHTA and CDR2 as FQGNSA. CDR3 length: 13 amino acids. CDR3 in amino acids: CASRGGLGYGYTF. CDR3 coding DNA: TGTGCCAGCAGGGGGGGACTGGGTTATGGCTACACCTTC.

This clonotype was found a few times. V is TRBV7-3 and J is TRBJ1-2; 9 bases are a match to TRBD1. The ends lost 4 bases at V and 7 bases at J; junction bases unmatched: 7. CDR1 is SGHTA and CDR2 is FQGTGA in the germline V gene. This CDR3 region has 14 residues. Here the CDR3 DNA reads TGTGCCAGCAGCTCACCCGACAGGGGGGCTGGCTACACCTTC. Translating gives CASSSPDRGAGYTF.

The chain employs TRBV30 and TRBJ2-7; D remains unclear. Germline CDR1 is GTSNPN and CDR2 is SVGIG (reference sequence). Trimming took 3 bases from V and 5 from J, leaving 11 bases between them. The CDR3 contains 12 residues. CDR3 sequence: CAWRIGVHEQYF. The CDR3 DNA reads TGTGCCTGGAGAATAGGCGTCCACGAGCAGTACTTC. The whole variable domain, remainder taken from reference TRBV30 and TRBJ2-7, is SQTIHQWPATLVQPVGSPLSLECTVEGTSNPNLYWYRQAAGRGLQLLFYSVGIGQISSEVPQNLSASRPQDRQFILSSKKLLLSDSGFYLCAWRIGVHEQYFGPGTRLTVT.

This clonotype was counted at least ten times. The V and J genes are TRBV11-2 and TRBJ2-7; D unresolved. CDR1 and CDR2 from the germline V gene are SGHAT and FQNNGV. There are 16 residues in the CDR3. With 5 bases removed from V and 3 bases from J, the gap between germline ends came to 20 bases. CDR3 nucleotide sequence: TGTGCCAGCAGCCCCGAGTCATCAGACATGAGCTACGAGCAGTACTTC. This gives the protein CASSPESSDMSYEQYF.

This clonotype came up many times. The gene calls are TRBV7-2 and TRBJ2-1; D call uncertain. Per germline, CDR1 SGHTA and CDR2 FQGNSA. This CDR3 spans 15 amino acids. V was clipped by 5 bases and J by 5 bases, with 16 bases between them. This CDR3 is CASSPFPDDNNEQFF. DNA of the CDR3: TGTGCCAGCAGCCCCTTCCCGGACGATAACAATGAGCAGTTCTTC.

The table lists this clonotype with a few counts. V is TRBV6-2 or TRBV6-3 and J is TRBJ2-7; D gene ambiguous. V gave up 6 bases and J gave up 0 bases, with 9 bases separating them. The germline V gene encodes CDR1 MNHEY and CDR2 SVGEGT. This CDR3 contains 13 residues. CDR3 region: CASSPRTSYEQYF. The CDR3 DNA reads TGTGCCAGCAGCCCTAGGACCTCCTACGAGCAGTACTTC.

On this clonotype itself: One base away lies a much larger clone, so this may be a sequencing read error. This chain links TRBV7-2 with TRBJ2-4; D not certain. This CDR3 comprises 14 residues. Trimming took off 1 base at V and 7 bases at J, with 11 bases between the two ends. Germline V gene data show CDR1 as SGHTA and CDR2 as FQGNSA. The CDR3 spells CASSLVATPNIQYF. CDR3 coding DNA: TGTGCCAGCAGCTTAGTGGCCACCCCCAACATTCAGTACTTC.

This clonotype appeared once. One junction end does not reproduce the germline sequence, and a read error may be involved. The chain employs TRBV20-1 and TRBJ2-1; 9 bases align to TRBD1. This CDR3 has 14 residues. The germline V gene has CDR1 DFQATT and CDR2 SNEGSKA (reference sequence). CDR3 amino acids: CSAPRDRAYNERFF. DNA of the CDR3: TGCAGTGCTCCCCGGGACAGGGCCTACAATGAGCGGTTCTTC.

The V and J genes are TRBV5-5 and TRBJ2-7; D could derive from TRBD1 or TRBD2 (6 bases each). Trimming shortened V by 0 bases and J by 7 bases, and 20 bases separated the two germline ends. CDR1 and CDR2 from the germline V gene are SGHKS and YYEKEE (reference sequence). The CDR3 has 16 residues. The CDR3 DNA follows: TGTGCCAGCAGCTTGGCTCCAATGCGGGGACAAGGTGAGCAGTACTTC. Protein sequence: CASSLAPMRGQGEQYF.